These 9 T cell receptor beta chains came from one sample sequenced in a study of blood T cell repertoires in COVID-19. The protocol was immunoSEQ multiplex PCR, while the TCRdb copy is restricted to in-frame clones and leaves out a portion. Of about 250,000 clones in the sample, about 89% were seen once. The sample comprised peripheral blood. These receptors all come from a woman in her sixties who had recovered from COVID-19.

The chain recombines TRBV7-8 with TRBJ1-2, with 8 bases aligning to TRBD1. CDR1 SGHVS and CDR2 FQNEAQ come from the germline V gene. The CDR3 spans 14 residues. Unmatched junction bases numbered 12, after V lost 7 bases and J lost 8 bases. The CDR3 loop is CASTSGGQGGGYTF. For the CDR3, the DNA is TGTGCCAGCACCTCAGGCGGACAGGGAGGCGGCTACACCTTC. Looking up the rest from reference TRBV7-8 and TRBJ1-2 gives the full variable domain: GAGVSQSPRYKVAKRGQDVALRCDPISGHVSLFWYQQALGQGPEFLTYFQNEAQLDKSGLPSDRFFAERPEGSVSTLKIQRTQQEDSAVYLCASTSGGQGGGYTFGSGTRLTVV.

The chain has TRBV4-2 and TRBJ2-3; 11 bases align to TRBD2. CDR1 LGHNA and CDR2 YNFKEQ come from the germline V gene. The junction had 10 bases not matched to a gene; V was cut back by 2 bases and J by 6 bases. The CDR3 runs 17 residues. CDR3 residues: CASSQQLSGGVQDTQYF. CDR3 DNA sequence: TGTGCCAGCAGCCAACAGCTTAGCGGGGGGGTGCAGGATACGCAGTATTTT.

For the CDR3, the DNA is TGTGCCATTGCAGGTCTAAACACTGAAGCTTTCTTT. Encoded protein: CAIAGLNTEAFF. The chain has TRBV28 and TRBJ1-1; D gene ambiguous. Germline V gives CDR1 MDHEN, CDR2 SYDVKM. The CDR3 spans 12 residues. V lost 10 bases and J lost 2, with 11 bases in between.

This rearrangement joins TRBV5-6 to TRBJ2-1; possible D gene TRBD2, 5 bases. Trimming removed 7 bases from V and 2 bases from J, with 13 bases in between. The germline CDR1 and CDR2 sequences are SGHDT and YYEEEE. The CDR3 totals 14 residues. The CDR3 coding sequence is TGTGCCAGCGGCGGGCTTGGCCCCTACAATGAGCAGTTCTTC. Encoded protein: CASGGLGPYNEQFF. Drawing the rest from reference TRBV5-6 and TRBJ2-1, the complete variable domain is DAGVTQSPTHLIKTRGQQVTLRCSPKSGHDTVSWYQQALGQGPQFIFQYYEEEERQRGNFPDRFSGHQFPNYSSELNVNALLLGDSALYLCASGGLGPYNEQFFGPGTRLTVL.

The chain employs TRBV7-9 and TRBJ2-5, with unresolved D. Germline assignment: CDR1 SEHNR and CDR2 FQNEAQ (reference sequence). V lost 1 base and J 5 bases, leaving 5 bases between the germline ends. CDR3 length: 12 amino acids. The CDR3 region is CASSLGRETQYF. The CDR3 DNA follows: TGTGCCAGCAGCTTAGGGCGGGAGACCCAGTACTTC.

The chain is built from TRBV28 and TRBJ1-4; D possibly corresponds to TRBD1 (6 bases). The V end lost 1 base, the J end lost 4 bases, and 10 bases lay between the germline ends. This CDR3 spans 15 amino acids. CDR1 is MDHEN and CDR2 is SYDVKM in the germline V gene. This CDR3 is CASSLYAGVNEKLFF. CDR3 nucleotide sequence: TGTGCCAGCAGTTTATACGCAGGGGTTAATGAAAAACTGTTTTTT.

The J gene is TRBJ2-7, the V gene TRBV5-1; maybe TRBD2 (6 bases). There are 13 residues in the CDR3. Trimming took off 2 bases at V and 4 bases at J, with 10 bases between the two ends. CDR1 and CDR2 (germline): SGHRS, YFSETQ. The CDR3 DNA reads TGCGCCAGCAGCTTCGGAGGGGCTTACGAGCAGTACTTC. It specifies CASSFGGAYEQYF.

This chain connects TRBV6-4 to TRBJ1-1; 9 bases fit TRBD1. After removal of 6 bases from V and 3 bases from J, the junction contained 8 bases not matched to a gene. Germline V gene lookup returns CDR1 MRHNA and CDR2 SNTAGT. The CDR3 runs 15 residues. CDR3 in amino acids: CASSEQTGGYTEAFF. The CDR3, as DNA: TGTGCCAGCAGCGAACAGACAGGGGGTTACACTGAAGCTTTCTTT.

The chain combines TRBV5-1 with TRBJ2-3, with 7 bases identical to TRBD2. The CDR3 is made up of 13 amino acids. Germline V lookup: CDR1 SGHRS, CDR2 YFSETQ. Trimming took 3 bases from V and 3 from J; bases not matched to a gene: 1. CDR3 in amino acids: CASSWEGTDTQYF. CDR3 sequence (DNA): TGCGCCAGCAGCTGGGAGGGAACAGATACGCAGTATTTT.